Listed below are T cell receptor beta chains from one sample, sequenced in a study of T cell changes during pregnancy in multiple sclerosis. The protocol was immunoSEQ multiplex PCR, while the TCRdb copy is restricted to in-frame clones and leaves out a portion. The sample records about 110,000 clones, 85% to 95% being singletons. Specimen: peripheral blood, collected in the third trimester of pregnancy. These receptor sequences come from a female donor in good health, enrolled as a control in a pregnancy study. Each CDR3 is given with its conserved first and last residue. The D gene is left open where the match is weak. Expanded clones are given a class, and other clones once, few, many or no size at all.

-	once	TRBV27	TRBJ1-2	CATLGEDYGYTF	TGTGCAACCTTGGGGGAGGACTATGGCTACACCTTC
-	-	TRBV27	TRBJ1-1	CASSVGGGNTEAFF	TGTGCCAGCAGTGTTGGGGGAGGGAACACTGAAGCTTTCTTT
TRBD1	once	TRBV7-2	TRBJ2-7	CASSRIGATGVVAYEQYF	TGTGCCAGCAGCAGAATAGGGGCCACAGGGGTCGTGGCCTACGAGCAGTACTTC
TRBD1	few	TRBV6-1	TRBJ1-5	CASKQGGNQPQHF	TGTGCCAGCAAACAGGGGGGCAATCAGCCCCAGCATTTT
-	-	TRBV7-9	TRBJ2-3	CASSLGTFADTQYF	TGTGCCAGCAGCTTAGGGACTTTCGCAGATACGCAGTATTTT
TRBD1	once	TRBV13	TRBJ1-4	CASSHATSTGHEKLFF	TGTGCCAGCAGCCATGCGACCTCGACAGGGCATGAAAAACTGTTTTTT
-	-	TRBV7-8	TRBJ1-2	CASSLEGGMGYGYTF	TGTGCCAGCAGCTTAGAGGGGGGGATGGGCTATGGCTACACCTTC
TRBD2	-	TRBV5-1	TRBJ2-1	CASSPGTSPHEQFF	TGCGCCAGCAGCCCCGGGACTAGCCCCCATGAGCAGTTCTTC
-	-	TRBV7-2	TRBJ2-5	CASSLAGRETQYF	TGTGCCAGCAGCTTAGCGGGGAGGGAGACCCAGTACTTC
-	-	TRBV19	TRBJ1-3	CASSILYRATSGNTIYF	TGTGCCAGTAGTATCCTCTACCGCGCCACTAGTGGAAACACCATATATTTT
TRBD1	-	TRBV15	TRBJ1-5	CATSRDLAGGGQPQHF	TGTGCCACCAGCAGAGATTTGGCAGGGGGTGGACAGCCCCAGCATTTT
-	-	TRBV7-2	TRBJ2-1	CASRLPSYNEQFF	TGTGCCAGCAGACTACCGTCCTACAATGAGCAGTTCTTC
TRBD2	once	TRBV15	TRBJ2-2	CATSSGLENTGELFF	TGTGCCACCAGCAGCGGACTAGAGAACACCGGGGAGCTGTTTTTT
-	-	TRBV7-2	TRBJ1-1	CASSPGAWSTEAFF	TGTGCCAGCAGCCCAGGGGCTTGGTCGACTGAAGCTTTCTTT
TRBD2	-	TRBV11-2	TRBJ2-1	CASSLGGLGPEQFF	TGTGCCAGCAGCTTAGGGGGACTAGGGCCTGAGCAGTTCTTC
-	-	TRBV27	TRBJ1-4	CASSWGRVSEKLFF	TGTGCCAGCAGTTGGGGCAGGGTGTCGGAAAAACTGTTTTTT
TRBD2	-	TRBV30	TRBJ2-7	CAWIPSGGDYEQYF	TGTGCCTGGATCCCTAGCGGGGGGGACTACGAGCAGTACTTC
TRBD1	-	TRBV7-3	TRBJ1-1	CASTSTGSNTEAFF	TGTGCCAGCACCTCGACAGGGTCAAACACTGAAGCTTTCTTT
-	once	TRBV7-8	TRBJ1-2	CASSSRNSYGYTF	TGTGCCAGCAGCTCGAGGAATAGCTATGGCTACACCTTC
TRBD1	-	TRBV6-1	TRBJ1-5	CASIQGQGDQPQHF	TGTGCCAGCATCCAGGGACAGGGAGATCAGCCCCAGCATTTT
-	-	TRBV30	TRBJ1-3	CAWRTPGRGDGNTIYF	TGTGCCTGGAGGACCCCGGGACGGGGGGACGGAAACACCATATATTTT
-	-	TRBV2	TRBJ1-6	CASSEARPGRGNSPLHF	TGTGCCAGCAGTGAAGCGCGACCCGGCCGCGGAAATTCACCCCTCCACTTT
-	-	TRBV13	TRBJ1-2	CASSPYTGRGGNYGYTF	TGTGCCAGCAGCCCTTACACGGGACGGGGGGGAAACTATGGCTACACCTTC
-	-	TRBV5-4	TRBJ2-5	CASSLTQETQYF	TGTGCCAGCAGCTTGACACAAGAGACCCAGTACTTC
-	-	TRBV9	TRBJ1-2	CASSPSPSGPSAF	TGTGCCAGCAGCCCCTCCCCTTCGGGTCCGAGTGCCTTC
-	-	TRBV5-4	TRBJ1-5	CASSLGGEQPQHF	TGTGCCAGCAGCTTGGGGGGGGAACAGCCCCAGCATTTT
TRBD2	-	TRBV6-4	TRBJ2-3	CASSDGLAGGNTQYF	TGTGCCAGCAGTGACGGACTAGCGGGGGGAAATACGCAGTATTTT
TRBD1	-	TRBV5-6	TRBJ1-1	CASSLYVPRTGNTEAFF	TGTGCCAGCAGCTTGTACGTTCCGCGGACAGGGAACACTGAAGCTTTCTTT
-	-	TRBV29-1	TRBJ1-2	CSGGDDYGYTF	TGCAGCGGCGGGGATGACTATGGCTACACCTTC
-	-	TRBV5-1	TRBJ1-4	CASSLEQGRGKLFF	TGCGCCAGCAGCTTGGAACAGGGAAGGGGGAAACTGTTTTTT
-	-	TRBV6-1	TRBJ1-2	CASSEAGGYGYTF	TGTGCCAGCAGTGAAGCAGGCGGCTATGGCTACACCTTC
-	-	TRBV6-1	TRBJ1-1	CASSEGGGGTEAFF	TGTGCCAGCAGTGAAGGTGGGGGAGGGACTGAAGCTTTCTTT
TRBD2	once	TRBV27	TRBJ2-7	CASSRDFPTSGPSYEQYF	TGTGCCAGCAGCCGCGATTTCCCGACTAGCGGGCCTTCCTACGAGCAGTACTTC
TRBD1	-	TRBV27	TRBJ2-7	CASSLSQGAREQYF	TGTGCCAGCAGTCTCTCACAGGGGGCAAGGGAGCAGTACTTC
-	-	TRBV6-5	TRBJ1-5	CASSFDRSGDQPQHF	TGTGCCAGCAGTTTTGACAGGAGCGGGGATCAGCCCCAGCATTTT
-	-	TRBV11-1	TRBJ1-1	CASSLLDSSEAFF	TGTGCCAGCAGCTTATTGGACAGCTCTGAAGCTTTCTTT